Listed below are T cell receptor beta chains from one sample, sequenced in a study of cytomegalovirus exposure and HLA in healthy donors. Libraries were prepared by immunoSEQ multiplex PCR; TCRdb keeps only in-frame clonotypes and omits some of them. The data contain 120,000 or so clones, around 82% of them seen just once; the ten biggest clones take up approximately 3.6%. The sequenced material came from PBMCs. Source of these receptors: a woman aged 40 to 49 in good health and CMV-seropositive. CDR3s include the opening cysteine and the closing phenylalanine or tryptophan. D genes are given only for firm matches. Clone size is given for some rows only: seen once, a few or many times, or a class if the clone is expanded.

v_call	j_call	clone_size	d_call	cdr3_nt	cdr3_aa
TRBV7-8	TRBJ1-2	.	TRBD1	TGTGCCAGCAGCTTTCCCGACAGGGACTATGGCTACACCTTC	CASSFPDRDYGYTF
TRBV12-5	TRBJ1-5	once	.	TGTGCTAGTGGTTTGGTACTAATGGATAATCAGCCCCAGCATTTT	CASGLVLMDNQPQHF
TRBV5-8	TRBJ1-4	.	TRBD1	TGCGCCAGCAGCTACGGGGACAGGGTGGCTGAAAAACTGTTTTTT	CASSYGDRVAEKLFF
TRBV11-2	TRBJ2-7	.	TRBD2	TGTGCCAGCAGCTCGGGACTAGCGGGACTCTCCTACGAGCAGTACTTC	CASSSGLAGLSYEQYF
TRBV5-1	TRBJ1-2	.	TRBD1	TGCGCCAGCAGCCCGGACAGGGATGGCTACACCTTC	CASSPDRDGYTF
TRBV10-3	TRBJ2-7	.	.	TGTGCCATCAGTGAGTCCTTCGGCCCAGGGGTCGAGCAGTACTTC	CAISESFGPGVEQYF
TRBV7-9	TRBJ2-7	.	.	TGTGCCAGCAGCTTCGGCTCCTACGAGCAGTACTTC	CASSFGSYEQYF
TRBV6-5	TRBJ2-7	.	.	TGTGCCAGCAGTTCGGGCTCCTACGAGCAGTACTTC	CASSSGSYEQYF
TRBV9	TRBJ2-1	.	TRBD2	TGTGCCAGCAGCGTAGGCGGGAGGCCCACCGTGGGGAATGAGCAGTTCTTC	CASSVGGRPTVGNEQFF
TRBV6-4	TRBJ2-3	once	TRBD2	TGTGCCAGCAGTGCGACTAGCGAGAGCACAGATACGCAGTATTTT	CASSATSESTDTQYF
TRBV11-3	TRBJ2-7	.	TRBD2	TGTGCCAGCAGCCCCCGGGGGGGAGACGAGCAGTACTTC	CASSPRGGDEQYF
TRBV10-2	TRBJ2-6	.	TRBD2	TGCGCCAGCAGTGAGGGACTAGCGGGAGCTGGGGCCAACGTCCTGACTTTC	CASSEGLAGAGANVLTF
TRBV5-5	TRBJ1-1	.	.	TGTGCCAGCAGTTTCGACAGGAACACTGAAGCTTTCTTT	CASSFDRNTEAFF
TRBV4-2	TRBJ2-1	.	TRBD2	TGTGCCAGCAGCCAAGGCCGAATAGCGGGAAGCTACAATGAGCAGTTCTTC	CASSQGRIAGSYNEQFF
TRBV7-9	TRBJ2-3	once	.	TGTGCCAGCAGCTCCGGACATAACACAGATACGCAGTATTTT	CASSSGHNTDTQYF
TRBV7-2	TRBJ2-7	few	.	TGTGCCAGCAGCTCGTACAGCTCAGTCAAGTACTTC	CASSSYSSVKYF
TRBV7-9	TRBJ1-1	.	.	TGTGCCAGCAGCTTTAGGGACGGACTATTGAACACTGAAGCTTTCTTT	CASSFRDGLLNTEAFF
TRBV6-5	TRBJ1-1	.	.	TGTGCCAGCAGTTACTCGGCCCAGGGGTACAACACTGAAGCTTTCTTT	CASSYSAQGYNTEAFF